Following are 4 T cell receptor beta chains from one sample sequenced in a study of identical twins. TCRdb re-analysed the 5' RACE reads in MiXCR, keeping a single row per CDR3 protein. The sample has over 15,000 distinct CDR3 sequences; nearly 70% are singletons. Sequenced input: memory (CD45RO+) T cells sorted from blood. Receptors were obtained from a woman younger than 30 in good health. This table probably holds off-target reads from a library built for another chain.

The rearrangement uses TRBV29-1 and TRBJ2-1; tentative D call: TRBD1 (5 bases). Germline V gene data show CDR1 as SQVTM and CDR2 as ANQGSEA. The CDR3 runs 14 residues. The ends were cut back, 5 bases at V and 2 bases at J, with 13 bases in the middle. The CDR3 loop reads CSVLVRVPYNEQFF. CDR3 sequence (DNA): TGCAGCGTTTTGGTCAGGGTTCCCTACAATGAGCAGTTCTTC.

This chain joins TRBV2 and TRBJ2-1; 9 bases map to TRBD2. Germline assignment: CDR1 SNHLY and CDR2 FYNNEI. Trimming removed 5 bases from V and 6 bases from J; junction bases left unmatched: 5. The CDR3 spans 14 residues. The chain's CDR3 is CASSPGLASNEQFF. The CDR3 bases are TGTGCCAGCAGTCCGGGACTAGCATCCAATGAGCAGTTCTTC.

The rearrangement links TRBV11-2 to TRBJ2-7; perhaps TRBD1 as D (6 bases). Germline CDR1 reads SGHAT; CDR2 reads FQNNGV. CDR3 size: 15 residues. V lost 5 bases, J lost 2 bases, and 16 bases lay in between. The CDR3 here is CASSLADSTTYEQYF. CDR3 nucleotides: TGTGCCAGCAGCCTCGCGGACAGCACAACCTACGAGCAGTACTTC.

This clonotype has a single count. The J gene is TRBJ2-1, the V gene TRBV7-9, with TRBD1 matching 8 bases. Unmatched junction bases numbered 4, after V lost 5 bases and J lost 7 bases. The germline V gene encodes CDR1 SEHNR and CDR2 FQNEAQ (reference sequence). The CDR3 is 13 residues long. The chain's CDR3 is CASSVGTGNEQFF. CDR3 DNA: TGTGCCAGCAGCGTCGGGACAGGTAATGAGCAGTTCTTC.